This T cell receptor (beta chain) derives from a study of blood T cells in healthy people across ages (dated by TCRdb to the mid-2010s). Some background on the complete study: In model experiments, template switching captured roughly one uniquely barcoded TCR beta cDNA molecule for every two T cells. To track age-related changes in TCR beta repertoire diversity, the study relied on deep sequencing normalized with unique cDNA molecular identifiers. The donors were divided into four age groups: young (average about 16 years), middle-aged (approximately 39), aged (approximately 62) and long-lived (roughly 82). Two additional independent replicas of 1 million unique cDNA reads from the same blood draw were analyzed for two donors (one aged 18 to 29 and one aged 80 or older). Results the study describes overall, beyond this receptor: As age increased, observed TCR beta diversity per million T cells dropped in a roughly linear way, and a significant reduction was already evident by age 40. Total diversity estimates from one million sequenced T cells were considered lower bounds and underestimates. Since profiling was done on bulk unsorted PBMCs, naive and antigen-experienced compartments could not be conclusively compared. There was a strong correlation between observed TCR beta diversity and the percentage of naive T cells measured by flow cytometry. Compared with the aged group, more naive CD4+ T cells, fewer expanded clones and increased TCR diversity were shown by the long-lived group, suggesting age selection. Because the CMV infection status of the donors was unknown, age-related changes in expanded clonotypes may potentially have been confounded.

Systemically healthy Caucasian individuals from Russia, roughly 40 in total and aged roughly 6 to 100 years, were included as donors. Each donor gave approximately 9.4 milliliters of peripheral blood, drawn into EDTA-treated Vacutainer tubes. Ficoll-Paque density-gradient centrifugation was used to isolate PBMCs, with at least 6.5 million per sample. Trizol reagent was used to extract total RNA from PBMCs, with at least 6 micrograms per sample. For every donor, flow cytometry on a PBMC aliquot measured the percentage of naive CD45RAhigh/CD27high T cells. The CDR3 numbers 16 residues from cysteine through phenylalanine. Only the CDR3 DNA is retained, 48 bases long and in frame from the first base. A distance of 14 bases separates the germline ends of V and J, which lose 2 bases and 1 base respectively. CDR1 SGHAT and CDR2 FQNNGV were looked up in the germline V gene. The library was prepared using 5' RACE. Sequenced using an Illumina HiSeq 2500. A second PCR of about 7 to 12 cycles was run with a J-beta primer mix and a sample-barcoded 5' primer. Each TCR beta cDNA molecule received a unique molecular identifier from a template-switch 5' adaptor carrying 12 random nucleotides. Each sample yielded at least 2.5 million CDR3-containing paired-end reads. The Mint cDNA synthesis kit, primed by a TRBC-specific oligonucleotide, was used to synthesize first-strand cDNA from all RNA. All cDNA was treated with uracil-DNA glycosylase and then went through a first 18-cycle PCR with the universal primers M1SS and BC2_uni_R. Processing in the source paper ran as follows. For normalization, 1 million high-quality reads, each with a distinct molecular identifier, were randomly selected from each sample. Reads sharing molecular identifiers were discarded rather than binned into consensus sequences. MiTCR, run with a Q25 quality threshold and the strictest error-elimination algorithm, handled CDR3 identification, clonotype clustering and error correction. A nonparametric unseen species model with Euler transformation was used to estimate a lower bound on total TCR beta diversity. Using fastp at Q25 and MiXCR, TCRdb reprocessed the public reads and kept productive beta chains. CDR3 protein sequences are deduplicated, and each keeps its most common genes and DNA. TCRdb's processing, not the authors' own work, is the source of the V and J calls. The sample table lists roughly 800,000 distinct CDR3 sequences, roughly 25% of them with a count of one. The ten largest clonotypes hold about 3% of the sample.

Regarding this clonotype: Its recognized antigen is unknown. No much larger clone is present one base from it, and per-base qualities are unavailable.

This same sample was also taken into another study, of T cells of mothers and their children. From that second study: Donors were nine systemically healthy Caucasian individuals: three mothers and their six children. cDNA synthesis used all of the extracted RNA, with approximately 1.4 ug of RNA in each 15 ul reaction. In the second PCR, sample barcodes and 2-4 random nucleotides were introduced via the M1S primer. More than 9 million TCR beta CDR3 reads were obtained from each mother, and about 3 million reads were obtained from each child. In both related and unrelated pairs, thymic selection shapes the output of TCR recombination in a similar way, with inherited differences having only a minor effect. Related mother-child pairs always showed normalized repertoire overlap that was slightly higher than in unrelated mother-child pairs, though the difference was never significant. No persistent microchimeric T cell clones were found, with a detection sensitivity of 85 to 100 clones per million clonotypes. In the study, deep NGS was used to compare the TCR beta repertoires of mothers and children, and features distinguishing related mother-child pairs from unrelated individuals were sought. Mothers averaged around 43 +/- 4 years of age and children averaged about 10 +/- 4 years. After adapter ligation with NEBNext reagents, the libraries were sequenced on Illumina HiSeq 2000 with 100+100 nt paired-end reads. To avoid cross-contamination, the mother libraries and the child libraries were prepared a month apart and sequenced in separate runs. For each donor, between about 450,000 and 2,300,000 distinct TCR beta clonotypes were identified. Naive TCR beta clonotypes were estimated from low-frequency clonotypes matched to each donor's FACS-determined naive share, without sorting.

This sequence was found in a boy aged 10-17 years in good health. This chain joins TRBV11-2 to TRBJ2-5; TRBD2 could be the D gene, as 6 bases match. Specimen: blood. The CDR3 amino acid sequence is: CASSLRQGGFQETQYF. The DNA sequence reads TGTGCCAGCAGCTTACGCCAGGGAGGTTTCCAAGAGACCCAGTACTTC. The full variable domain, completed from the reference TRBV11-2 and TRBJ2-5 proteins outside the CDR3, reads EAGVAQSPRYKIIEKRQSVAFWCNPISGHATLYWYQQILGQGPKLLIQFQNNGVVDDSQLPKDRFSAERLKGVDSTLKIQPAKLEDSAVYLCASSLRQGGFQETQYFGPGTRLLVL.